These 16 T cell receptor beta chains share one sample of origin, sequenced in a study of CD8+ T cells in alopecia areata. RNA was extracted and reverse transcribed into cDNA as the sequencing template. Produced via immunoSEQ multiplex PCR; TCRdb's table is partial and in-frame only. The sample shows 100,000 to 150,000 clones, roughly 68% of them seen only once. The sequenced material came from CD4+ T cells sorted from blood. These TCRs come from a human donor in good health.

This sequence joins TRBV5-6 and TRBJ2-5; the D is unclear. This CDR3 contains 11 residues. From germline, CDR1 is SGHDT and CDR2 YYEEEE. V lost 4 bases to trimming and J lost 5 bases, with 6 bases between them. The CDR3 DNA reads TGTGCCAGCAGCCTTGCGGAGACCCAGTACTTC. Protein sequence: CASSLAETQYF.

V usage is TRBV29-1 and J usage is TRBJ2-1; tentative D call: TRBD1 (5 bases). Looked up from germline, CDR1 is SQVTM and CDR2 is ANQGSEA. The V and J ends lost 8 bases and 6 bases respectively, with 17 bases between them. CDR3 length: 13 residues. The CDR3 sequence: CSPIRVPSNEQFF. CDR3 bases: TGCAGCCCTATCAGGGTTCCCTCCAATGAGCAGTTCTTC.

The genes are TRBV30 and TRBJ1-2; TRBD1 is a possible D gene (6 bases). The CDR3 loop spans 13 amino acids. Germline CDR1 is GTSNPN and CDR2 is SVGIG (reference sequence). The V end lost 1 base, the J end lost 4 bases, and 10 bases lay between the germline ends. DNA of the CDR3: TGTGCCTGGAGTGCGGGGACACGCTATGGCTACACCTTC. Encoded protein: CAWSAGTRYGYTF.

The J gene is TRBJ2-3, the V gene TRBV6-6, with D unresolved. CDR3 size: 13 residues. Trimming took 3 bases from V and 0 from J, leaving 4 bases between them. Germline-derived CDR1 and CDR2 are MNHNY and SVGAGI (reference sequence). The CDR3, as DNA: TGTGCCAGCAGTTATACTAGCACAGATACGCAGTATTTT. This translates into CASSYTSTDTQYF.

This chain links TRBV6-5 with TRBJ1-3; D unclear. CDR1 is MNHEY and CDR2 is SVGAGI in the germline V gene. The V end lost 6 bases, the J end lost 5 bases, and 11 bases lay between the germline ends. The CDR3 sequence is 13 residues long. DNA of the CDR3: TGTGCCAGCAGGATGGACGGCAGAAACACCATATATTTT. Protein sequence: CASRMDGRNTIYF.

This clone has just one count. The rearrangement joins TRBV2 to TRBJ2-7, with a possible D match to TRBD2 (6 bases). V lost 3 bases and J lost 3, with 9 bases in between. CDR3 length: 13 residues. The germline CDR1 and CDR2 sequences are SNHLY and FYNNEI. CDR3 in DNA: TGTGCCAGCAGTGAGGAGGGGTTCTACGAGCAGTACTTC. As protein: CASSEEGFYEQYF.

This clone has more than one count but fewer than ten. The rearrangement joins TRBV30 to TRBJ1-1; D unresolved. Germline V gene lookup returns CDR1 GTSNPN and CDR2 SVGIG (reference sequence). The CDR3 consists of 12 residues. The ends were cut back, 1 base at V and 7 bases at J, with 10 bases in the middle. The CDR3 spells CAWSDPDHEAFF. CDR3 nucleotide sequence: TGTGCCTGGAGTGATCCGGACCATGAAGCTTTCTTT.

By sample fraction, this clone is large (0.1 to 1%). The V call is TRBV7-2, the J call TRBJ2-2; no clear D. Trimming took off 5 bases at V and 3 bases at J, with 4 bases between the two ends. The germline V gene has CDR1 SGHTA and CDR2 FQGNSA. The CDR3 consists of 12 residues. The chain's CDR3 is CASSPDTGELFF. CDR3 nucleotide sequence: TGTGCCAGCAGCCCGGACACCGGGGAGCTGTTTTTT. Full variable domain (outside the CDR3, taken from reference TRBV7-2 and TRBJ2-2): GAGVSQSPSNKVTEKGKDVELRCDPISGHTALYWYRQSLGQGLEFLIYFQGNSAPDKSGLPSDRFSAERTGGSVSTLTIQRTQQEDSAVYLCASSPDTGELFFGEGSRLTVL.

The sample holds a few counts of this clone. The sample carries other DNA sequences with the same CDR3. This chain links TRBV30 with TRBJ2-3; 8 bases match TRBD1. The ends lost 1 base at V and 3 bases at J; junction bases unmatched: 6. This CDR3 comprises 15 residues. Germline V CDR1 and CDR2: GTSNPN, SVGIG (reference sequence). CDR3 DNA sequence: TGTGCCTGGAGTGAAGGACAGGGACCTACAGATACGCAGTATTTT. It translates to CAWSEGQGPTDTQYF.

The chain recombines TRBV5-1 with TRBJ2-3; 7 positions match TRBD2. Unmatched junction bases numbered 5, after V lost 0 bases and J lost 1 base. Germline assignment: CDR1 SGHRS and CDR2 YFSETQ. There are 16 residues in the CDR3. This chain's CDR3 is CASSLGLAAGTDTQYF. As DNA, the CDR3 is TGCGCCAGCAGCTTGGGCCTAGCGGCAGGCACAGATACGCAGTATTTT.

This clone has only one observation. The rearrangement joins TRBV7-2 to TRBJ2-5; no reliable D call. There are 14 residues in the CDR3. Germline V gene data show CDR1 as SGHTA and CDR2 as FQGNSA. V lost 1 base, J lost 2 bases, and 8 bases lay in between. CDR3 sequence: CASSLEGRQETQYF. CDR3 DNA: TGTGCCAGCAGCTTAGAAGGTCGGCAAGAGACCCAGTACTTC.

This clone was picked up one time. Here the CDR3 DNA reads TGTGCCACCGACAGGGAAGAAGGTCAGCCCCAGCATTTT. Translation gives CATDREEGQPQHF. The chain employs TRBV6-1 and TRBJ1-5; TRBD1 matches 7 bases. The ends lost 10 bases at V and 6 bases at J; junction bases unmatched: 9. Germline V gives CDR1 MNHNS, CDR2 SASEGT. The CDR3 has 13 amino acids.

The chain joins TRBV5-4 to TRBJ1-2, with 12 bases identical to TRBD1. Germline V gives CDR1 SGHNT, CDR2 YYREEE (reference sequence). V lost 3 bases to trimming and J lost 4 bases; unmatched junction nucleotides: 10. The CDR3 has 17 amino acids. CDR3 coding DNA: TGTGCCAGCAGCTCAATCTTGGGACAGGGGGCGTTCTATGGCTACACCTTC. It codes for CASSSILGQGAFYGYTF.

J is TRBJ1-2 and V is TRBV6-6; maybe TRBD1 (6 bases). From germline, CDR1 is MNHNY and CDR2 SVGAGI (reference sequence). The CDR3 spans 13 residues. The V gene lost 6 bases and the J gene lost 2 bases, with 10 bases spanning the gap. DNA of the CDR3: TGTGCCAGCAGGTCCGGACAGAACTATGGCTACACCTTC. As protein: CASRSGQNYGYTF.

A few counts support this clone. CDR3 in amino acids: CATARGTTYEQYF. DNA of the CDR3: TGTGCCACCGCCCGGGGGACTACCTACGAGCAGTACTTC. This chain links TRBV14 with TRBJ2-7; 7 bases fit TRBD2. The junction had 8 bases not matched to a gene; V was cut back by 10 bases and J by 2 bases. The CDR3 extends over 13 amino acids. Germline assignment: CDR1 SGHDN and CDR2 FVKESK.

This chain links TRBV9 with TRBJ2-3; possible D gene TRBD2, 7 bases. The CDR3 runs to 14 residues. Germline loops: CDR1 SGDLS, CDR2 YYNGEE. With 10 bases removed from V and 2 bases from J, the gap between germline ends came to 17 bases. The CDR3 region is CASASAGATDTQYF. CDR3 DNA sequence: TGTGCCTCAGCTTCCGCGGGGGCCACAGATACGCAGTATTTT.